The sequence of this TCR beta chain was determined in a study of cytomegalovirus exposure and HLA in healthy donors. Whole-study results and caveats: HLA alleles were associated with some 17,000 TCR beta sequences in a later analysis at 0.05 false discovery rate.

As regards this clone: Its antigen is undetermined.

CDR3 length: 17 residues. Per germline, CDR1 SGHTA and CDR2 FQGNSA. V lost 1 base to trimming and J lost 4 bases, with 19 bases between them. A multiplex PCR was run with 60 Vbeta primers and 13 Jbeta primers. Profiled with immunoSEQ multiplex PCR; TCRdb holds only in-frame clones, not every one. This sample has about 93,000 clones, with approximately 80% found just once. The rearrangement links TRBV7-2 to TRBJ1-2; maybe TRBD1 (6 bases). The origin of this receptor is a woman aged 40 to 50 in good health and CMV-seronegative. The sample was PBMCs. The CDR3 DNA is TGTGCCAGCAGCTTAGTATCTGGGGCAGGGGATGGCTATGGCTACACCTTC. Translated, it gives CASSLVSGAGDGYGYTF.